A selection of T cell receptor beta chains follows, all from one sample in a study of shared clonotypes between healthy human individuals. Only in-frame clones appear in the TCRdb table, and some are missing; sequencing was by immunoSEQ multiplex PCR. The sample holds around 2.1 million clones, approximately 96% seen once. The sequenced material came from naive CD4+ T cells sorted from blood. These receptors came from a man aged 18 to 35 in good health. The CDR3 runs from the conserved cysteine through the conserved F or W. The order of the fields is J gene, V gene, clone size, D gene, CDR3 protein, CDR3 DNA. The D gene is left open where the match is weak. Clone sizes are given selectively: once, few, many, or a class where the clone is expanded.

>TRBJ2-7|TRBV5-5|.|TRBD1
CASSLGVAGGSYEQYF
TGTGCCAGCAGCTTGGGAGTGGCAGGGGGCTCCTACGAGCAGTACTTC
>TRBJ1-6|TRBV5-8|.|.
CASRLTGSDSPLHF
TGTGCCAGCAGACTTACAGGGAGCGATTCACCCCTCCACTTT
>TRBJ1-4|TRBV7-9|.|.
CASSPRGQNEKLFF
TGTGCCAGCAGCCCTAGAGGACAGAATGAAAAACTGTTTTTT
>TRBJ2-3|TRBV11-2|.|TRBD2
CASSLGYGSGFTDTQYF
TGTGCCAGCAGTTTGGGTTATGGTAGCGGGTTCACAGATACGCAGTATTTT
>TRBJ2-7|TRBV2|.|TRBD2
CASSEVLAGANYEQYF
TGTGCCAGCAGTGAAGTGCTAGCGGGAGCTAACTACGAGCAGTACTTC
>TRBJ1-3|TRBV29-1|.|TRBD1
CSVADRGPFSGNTIYF
TGCAGCGTGGCCGACAGGGGTCCTTTCTCTGGAAACACCATATATTTT
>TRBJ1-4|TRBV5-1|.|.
CASSLVRATNEKLFF
TGCGCCAGCAGCTTGGTTCGAGCAACTAATGAAAAACTGTTTTTT
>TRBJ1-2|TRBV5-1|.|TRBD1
CASSFGTAYGYTF
TGCGCCAGCAGCTTCGGGACAGCCTATGGCTACACCTTC
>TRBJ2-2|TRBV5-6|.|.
CASSLEGGRPTGELFF
TGTGCCAGCAGCTTAGAAGGGGGGCGGCCCACCGGGGAGCTGTTTTTT
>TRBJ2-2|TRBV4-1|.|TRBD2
CASSQPGLAKNTGELFF
TGCGCCAGCAGCCAACCGGGACTAGCGAAGAACACCGGGGAGCTGTTTTTT
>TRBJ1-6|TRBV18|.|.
CASSLGTASSYNSPLHF
TGTGCCAGCTCACTCGGGACTGCCAGCTCCTATAATTCACCCCTCCACTTT
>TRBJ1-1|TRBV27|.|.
CASSNKRLMNTEAFF
TGTGCCAGCAGTAACAAACGGTTGATGAACACTGAAGCTTTCTTT
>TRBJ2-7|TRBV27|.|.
CASSSGGNYEQYF
TGTGCCAGCAGTTCCGGGGGTAACTACGAGCAGTACTTC
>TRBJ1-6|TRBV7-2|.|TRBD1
CASSSGQKNSPLHF
TGTGCCAGCAGCTCGGGACAGAAGAATTCACCCCTCCACTTT
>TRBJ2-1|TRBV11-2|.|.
CASSDKRGLEYNEQFF
TGTGCCAGCAGCGACAAAAGGGGTTTGGAATACAATGAGCAGTTCTTC
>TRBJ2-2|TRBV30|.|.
CAWRGPGLNTGELFF
TGTGCCTGGAGAGGCCCGGGGTTGAACACCGGGGAGCTGTTTTTT
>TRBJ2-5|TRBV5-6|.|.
CASSPVSGGTGTQYF
TGTGCCAGCAGCCCCGTGAGCGGTGGAACGGGGACCCAGTACTTC
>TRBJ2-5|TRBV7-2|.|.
CASSLSRSAGQETQYF
TGTGCCAGCAGCTTATCTCGATCAGCGGGCCAAGAGACCCAGTACTTC
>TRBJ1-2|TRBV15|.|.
CATSREKGSYGYTF
TGTGCCACCAGCAGGGAGAAGGGTAGCTATGGCTACACCTTC
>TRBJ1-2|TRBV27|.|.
CASSKIGYGYTF
TGTGCCAGCAGTAAGATTGGGTATGGCTACACCTTC
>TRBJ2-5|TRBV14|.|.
CASSLYGGHQETQYF
TGTGCCAGCAGCCTTTATGGGGGTCACCAAGAGACCCAGTACTTC
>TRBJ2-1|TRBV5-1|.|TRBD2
CASSRDPGLVIGQFF
TGCGCCAGCAGCCGCGACCCGGGACTAGTCATCGGGCAGTTCTTC
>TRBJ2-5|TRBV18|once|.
CASSPVGQETQYF
TGTGCCAGCTCACCAGTTGGACAAGAGACCCAGTACTTC
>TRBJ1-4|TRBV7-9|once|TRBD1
CASSRDRPDEKLFF
TGTGCCAGCAGTAGGGACAGGCCTGATGAAAAACTGTTTTTT
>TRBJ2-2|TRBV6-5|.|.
CASSRTSGELFF
TGTGCCAGCAGCCGAACTAGTGGGGAGCTGTTTTTT
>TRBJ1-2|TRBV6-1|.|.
CASITGDYGYTF
TGTGCCAGCATTACAGGCGATTATGGCTACACCTTC